Listed below are T cell receptor beta chains from one sample, sequenced in a study of T cells expressing NK-cell markers. TCRdb re-called the 5' RACE reads; every CDR3 protein appears as one record, without DNA. Recorded for this sample: 500,000 to 700,000 distinct CDR3 sequences. Sample: blood T cells: a sorted CD56 or NKG2C T cell subset, CD4+ or CD8+ T cells, or bulk PBMC T cells (not recorded which). The origin of the receptors is a man younger than 35 in good health. CDR3s include the opening cysteine and the closing phenylalanine or tryptophan. Fields, in order: J gene, V gene, CDR3 protein.

J gene: TRBJ2-6
V gene: TRBV29-1
CDR3 protein: CSVAEWGSGANVLTF

J gene: TRBJ2-1
V gene: TRBV24-1
CDR3 protein: CATSDLTSGAYNEQFF

J gene: TRBJ2-2
V gene: TRBV4-2
CDR3 protein: CASSLEPGLYDANTGELFF

J gene: TRBJ2-1
V gene: TRBV10-3
CDR3 protein: CAISVHEGPQALNNEQFF

J gene: TRBJ2-7
V gene: TRBV18
CDR3 protein: CASSPSSYEQYF

J gene: TRBJ2-3
V gene: TRBV3-1
CDR3 protein: CASSQGRVAWDTQYF

J gene: TRBJ2-7
V gene: TRBV5-1
CDR3 protein: CASSWDDGRRSYEQYF

J gene: TRBJ2-5
V gene: TRBV19
CDR3 protein: CASRLAETQYF

J gene: TRBJ2-7
V gene: TRBV28
CDR3 protein: CASSLPSRDRGRYEQYF

J gene: TRBJ2-2
V gene: TRBV27
CDR3 protein: CASTGQGPNTGELFF

J gene: TRBJ2-1
V gene: TRBV5-1
CDR3 protein: CASSQGGLNNEQFF

J gene: TRBJ1-2
V gene: TRBV20-1
CDR3 protein: CSASLVGRRGYGYTF

J gene: TRBJ1-2
V gene: TRBV5-1
CDR3 protein: CASSLDPRGATNYGYTF

J gene: TRBJ2-7
V gene: TRBV2
CDR3 protein: CASVNRETSYEQYF

J gene: TRBJ2-1
V gene: TRBV5-1
CDR3 protein: CASSLVPSGRAFEQFF

J gene: TRBJ1-1
V gene: TRBV10-3
CDR3 protein: CAISETAGGRTEAFF